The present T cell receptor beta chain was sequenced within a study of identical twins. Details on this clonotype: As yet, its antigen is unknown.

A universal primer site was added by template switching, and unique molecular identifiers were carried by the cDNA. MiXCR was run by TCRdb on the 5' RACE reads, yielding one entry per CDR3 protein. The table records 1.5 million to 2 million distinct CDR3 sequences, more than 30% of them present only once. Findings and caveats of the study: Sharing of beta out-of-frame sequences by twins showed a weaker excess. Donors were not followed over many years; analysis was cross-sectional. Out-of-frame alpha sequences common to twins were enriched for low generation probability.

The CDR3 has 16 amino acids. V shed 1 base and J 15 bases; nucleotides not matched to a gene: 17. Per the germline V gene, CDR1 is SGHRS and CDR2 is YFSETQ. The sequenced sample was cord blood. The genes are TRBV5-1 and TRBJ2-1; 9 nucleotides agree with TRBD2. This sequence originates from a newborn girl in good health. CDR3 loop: CASSLSSVFSGTSPFF. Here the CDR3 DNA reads TGCGCCAGCAGCTTGTCTTCTGTTTTTAGTGGGACTAGCCCGTTCTTC.